This T cell receptor beta chain was identified during a study of T cell responses to AZD1222 COVID-19 vaccine. General study findings and limits: Across spike, vaccine-associated CD4 TCRs were found, dominant at 160-218 and 743-854. Donors were mostly white British, more females; clonal diversity possibly underestimated. Once two AZD1222 doses were given, Spike-specific TCR breadth and depth went up.

Libraries were prepared by immunoSEQ multiplex PCR; TCRdb keeps only in-frame clonotypes and omits some of them. Of about 140,000 clones listed, approximately 93% are singletons. The CDR3 loop spans 14 amino acids. CDR1 and CDR2 (germline): LGHDT, YNNKEL (reference sequence). V lost 2 bases and J 4 bases, leaving 10 bases between the germline ends. On this clone itself: As yet, its antigen is unknown.

The specimen comprised peripheral blood, sampled after recovery from COVID-19. The chain combines TRBV3-1 (or the pseudogene TRBV3-2) with TRBJ2-3, with D tentatively TRBD1 (5 bases). The receptor comes from an adult who had recovered from COVID-19. The CDR3 DNA reads TGTGCCAGCAGCCAAAGGGGAAATGCAGATACGCAGTATTTT. Translating it yields CASSQRGNADTQYF.